This T cell receptor beta chain appears in the sequencing data of a study of T-cell memory formation after mild COVID-19. Study-wide background: TCR clusters were mostly donor specific. Regarding the study as a whole: Day 15 to 85 contracting clones showed balanced CD4/CD8; day 15 to 37 expanders favored CD4+.

This clonotype was seen more than once but under ten times. Its matching antigen is unknown. Researchers used 5'RACE with constant-segment primers to make TCR alpha and TCR beta cDNA libraries that carry sample barcodes and UMIs. From the 5' RACE reads, TCRdb called clonotypes with MiXCR, one entry per CDR3 protein. The sample holds approximately 490,000 distinct CDR3 sequences, around 21% seen once. V was pared by 7 bases and J by 7 bases, with 12 bases of the junction left unmatched. Per the germline V gene, CDR1 is SGHTA and CDR2 is FQGNSA. The CDR3 consists of 15 residues. This TCR was sampled from an adult woman who had mild COVID-19 (a few samples of this study predate the infection). Cell type and time point are not known. The specimen was PBMCs or a T cell subset sorted from them (not recorded which). The chain has TRBV7-2 and TRBJ2-1; TRBD1 agrees at 8 bases. The CDR3 coding sequence is TGTGCCAGCACCCTCACCAGGGGGCGAGGGAATGAGCAGTTCTTC. It is translated as CASTLTRGRGNEQFF.